The 5 T cell receptor beta chains presented below share a single source sample, sequenced in a study of shared clonotypes between healthy human individuals. Some clones are missing from TCRdb's copy, which holds only in-frame ones; the method was immunoSEQ multiplex PCR. The sample carries 1 million to 1.3 million clones, approximately 80% recorded once. Sequencing was carried out using memory CD4+ T cells from PBMCs. Indicated subset: CD45RA-negative fraction. The receptors were sampled from a man between 18 and 29 years old in good health. Some clones in this sample may be carry-over from other donors' samples.

The gene calls are TRBV7-2 and TRBJ2-6; 7 nucleotides agree with TRBD2. The CDR3 contains 17 residues. Trimming took 5 bases from V and 2 from J; bases not matched to a gene: 9. CDR1 and CDR2 (germline): SGHTA, FQGNSA. CDR3 sequence (DNA): TGTGCCAGCAGCCCTGTTGGGAGGGTGCCTGGGGCCAACGTCCTGACTTTC. This codes for CASSPVGRVPGANVLTF.

A single count supports this clone. V and J are TRBV4-1 and TRBJ2-2; D remains ambiguous. Trimming took 3 bases from V and 7 from J, leaving 6 bases between them. Germline V gives CDR1 MGHRA, CDR2 YSYEKL. The CDR3 extends over 12 amino acids. Written as DNA, the CDR3 is TGCGCCAGCAGCCATATAAACGGGGAGCTGTTTTTT. Translated, it gives CASSHINGELFF.

Concerning this clone: Other DNA sequences in the sample encode the same CDR3. The CDR3 DNA reads as TGCAGCGTGGACAGAGGGGGCGAGCAGTACTTC. Its protein is CSVDRGGEQYF. The J gene is TRBJ2-7, the V gene TRBV29-1; weak D call: TRBD1 (6 bases). V was pared by 6 bases and J by 6 bases, with 12 bases between. CDR1 is SQVTM and CDR2 is ANQGSEA in the germline V gene. This CDR3 spans 11 amino acids.

The table lists this clone with many counts. Other DNA sequences in the sample encode the same CDR3. J is TRBJ1-3 and V is TRBV20-1; D gene unclear. V was clipped by 6 bases and J by 2 bases, with 5 bases between them. The CDR3 is 11 amino acids. Germline values: CDR1 DFQATT, CDR2 SNEGSKA (reference sequence). CDR3 protein: CSAEAGNTIYF. CDR3 nucleotides: TGCAGTGCAGAGGCTGGAAACACCATATATTTT.

This sequence joins TRBV19 and TRBJ1-5; perhaps TRBD1 as D (6 bases). V gave up 6 bases and J gave up 6 bases, with 18 bases separating them. Germline V CDR1 and CDR2: LNHDA, SQIVND (reference sequence). This CDR3 comprises 15 residues. The CDR3 sequence is CASRGFDTDSQPQHF. The CDR3, as DNA: TGTGCCAGTAGGGGGTTTGATACGGACAGTCAGCCCCAGCATTTT.